This TCR beta chain emerged from a study of blood T cell repertoires in COVID-19. Study-level information: COVID-19 samples from acute and convalescent phases originated in the United States, Italy and Spain. PBMCs, B-cell-depleted T cells, or T cells were the source of the cDNA or gDNA that made up the material.

With 3 bases removed from V and 2 bases from J, the gap between germline ends came to 10 bases. The CDR3 runs 15 residues. Germline V lookup: CDR1 SEHNR, CDR2 FQNEAQ (reference sequence). Original analysis: Amplification with reference gene primers provided the estimates of nucleated cell counts. Assay used: immunoSEQ multiplex PCR; TCRdb lists only in-frame clones, some missing. Clone size and the V and J calls come from that table; the DNA yielded D and trimming. This sample yields about 48,000 clones, of which about three quarters are seen a single time; about 18% belongs to the top ten. The genes are TRBV7-9 and TRBJ2-2; possibly TRBD2 for D (6 bases). The receptor's source is a human donor with active or convalescent COVID-19. The donor label of this sample is uncertain. The source material was peripheral blood. Here the CDR3 reads CASSFWDFNTGELFF. DNA of the CDR3: TGTGCCAGCAGCTTCTGGGACTTTAACACCGGGGAGCTGTTTTTT.